Shown below are 2 T cell receptor beta chains from a single sample sequenced in a study of cytomegalovirus exposure and HLA in healthy donors. PCR primers comprised 60 Vbeta and 13 Jbeta primers. Profiled with immunoSEQ multiplex PCR; TCRdb holds only in-frame clones, not every one. The sample records 100,000 or so clones, less than 85% being singletons. The sample was PBMCs. Receptors were obtained from a man younger than 35 in good health and CMV-seronegative.

The rearrangement joins TRBV27 to TRBJ1-1, with D perhaps TRBD1 (5 bases). This CDR3 has 14 residues. Germline-derived CDR1 and CDR2 are MNHEY and SMNVEV (reference sequence). The V end lost 6 bases, the J end lost 4 bases, and 15 bases lay between the germline ends. CDR3 sequence reads: CASREVEGRTEAFF. CDR3 bases: TGTGCCAGCAGGGAGGTGGAGGGGCGCACTGAAGCTTTCTTT.

This clone was seen a few times. The chain employs TRBV4-2 and TRBJ2-1, with 14 bases lining up with TRBD2. The CDR3 extends over 17 amino acids. Looked up from germline, CDR1 is LGHNA and CDR2 is YNFKEQ. The trim removed 2 bases at V and 8 bases at J, leaving 8 bases unmatched. The CDR3 DNA follows: TGTGCCAGCAGCCAAAAGGGGGGACTAGCGGGAGCTGATGAGCAGTTCTTC. Residues: CASSQKGGLAGADEQFF.